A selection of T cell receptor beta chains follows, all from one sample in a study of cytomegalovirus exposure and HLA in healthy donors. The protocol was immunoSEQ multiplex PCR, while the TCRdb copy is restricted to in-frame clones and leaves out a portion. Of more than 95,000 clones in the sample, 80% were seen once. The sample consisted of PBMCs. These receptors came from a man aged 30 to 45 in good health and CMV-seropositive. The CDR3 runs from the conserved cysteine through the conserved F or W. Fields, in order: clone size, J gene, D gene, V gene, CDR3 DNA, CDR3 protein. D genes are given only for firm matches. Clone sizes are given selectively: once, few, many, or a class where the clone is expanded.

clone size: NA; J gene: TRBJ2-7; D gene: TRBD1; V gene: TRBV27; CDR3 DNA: TGTGCCAGCAGTTTATCGGGACAGGGGACCGAGCAGTACTTC; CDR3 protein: CASSLSGQGTEQYF
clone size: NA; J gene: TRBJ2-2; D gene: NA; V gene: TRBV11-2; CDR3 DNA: TGTGCCAGCAGCTTAGGGGGGGGGCGCACCGGGGAGCTGTTTTTT; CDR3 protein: CASSLGGGRTGELFF
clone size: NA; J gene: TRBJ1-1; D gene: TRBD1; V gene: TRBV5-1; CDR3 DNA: TGCGCCAGCAGCAACGGGACAGGGGGCTTCTTGCTTTTGAACACTGAAGCTTTCTTT; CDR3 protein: CASSNGTGGFLLLNTEAFF
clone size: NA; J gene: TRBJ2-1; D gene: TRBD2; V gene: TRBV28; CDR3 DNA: TGTGCCAGCAGCATACCGGGAGAGGGACTAAACAATGAGCAGTTCTTC; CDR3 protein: CASSIPGEGLNNEQFF
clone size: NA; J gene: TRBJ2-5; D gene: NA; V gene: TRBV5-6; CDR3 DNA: TGTGCCAGCAGCTCGCAAGAGACCCAGTACTTC; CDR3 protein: CASSSQETQYF
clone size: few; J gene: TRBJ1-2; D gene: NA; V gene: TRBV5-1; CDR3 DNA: TGCGCCAGCAGCTCCTGGGGCAGGGTGTACACCTTC; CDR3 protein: CASSSWGRVYTF
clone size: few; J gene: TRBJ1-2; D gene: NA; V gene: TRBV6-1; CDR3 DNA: TGTGCCAGCCAGGGTTTCTATGGCTACACCTTC; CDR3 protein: CASQGFYGYTF
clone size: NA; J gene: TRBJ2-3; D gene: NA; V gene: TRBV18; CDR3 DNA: TGTGCCAGCTCAAGTGGACAGCACTACACAGATACGCAGTATTTT; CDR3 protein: CASSSGQHYTDTQYF
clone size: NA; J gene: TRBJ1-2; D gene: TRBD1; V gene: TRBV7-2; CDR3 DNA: TGTGCCAGCAGCCCCCAAGGGGGCATTGGCTACACCTTC; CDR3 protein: CASSPQGGIGYTF
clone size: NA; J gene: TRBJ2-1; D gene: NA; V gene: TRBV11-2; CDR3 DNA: TGTGCCAGCAGCCCCCCATCCACAGTAGGAGAGCAGTTCTTC; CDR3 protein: CASSPPSTVGEQFF
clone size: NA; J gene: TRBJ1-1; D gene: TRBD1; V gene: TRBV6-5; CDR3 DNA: TGTGCCACCGGGACAGGGCGGGAGAACACTGAAGCTTTCTTT; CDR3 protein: CATGTGRENTEAFF
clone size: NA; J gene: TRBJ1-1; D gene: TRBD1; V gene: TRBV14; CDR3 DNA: TGTGCCAGCAGCCCTGGGACAGTGAACACTGAAGCCTTCTTT; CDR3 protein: CASSPGTVNTEAFF
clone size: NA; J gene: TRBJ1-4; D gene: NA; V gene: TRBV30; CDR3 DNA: TGTGCCTGGAGTAATTATATGGCTTTTGAACTGTTTTTT; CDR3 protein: CAWSNYMAFELFF
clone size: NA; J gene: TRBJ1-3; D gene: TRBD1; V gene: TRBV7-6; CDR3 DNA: TGTGCCAGCAGCCCGTACGGGACAGGGACCGGAAACACCATATATTTT; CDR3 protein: CASSPYGTGTGNTIYF
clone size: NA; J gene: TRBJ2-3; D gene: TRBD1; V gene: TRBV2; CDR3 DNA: TGTGCCAGCAGTGGACAGGGGGCAAGGACAGATACGCAGTATTTT; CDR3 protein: CASSGQGARTDTQYF
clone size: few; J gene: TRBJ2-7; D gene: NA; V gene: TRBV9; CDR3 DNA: TGTGCCAGCAGCGTAGCTTGGTTTAGCGACCACACCCAGGACGAGCAGTACTTC; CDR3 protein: CASSVAWFSDHTQDEQYF
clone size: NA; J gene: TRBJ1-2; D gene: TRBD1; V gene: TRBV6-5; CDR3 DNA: TGTGCCAGCAGCTCCGGACAGGGTTTTTATGGCTACACCTTC; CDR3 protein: CASSSGQGFYGYTF
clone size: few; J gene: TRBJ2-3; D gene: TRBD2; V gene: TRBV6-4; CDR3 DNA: TGTGCCAGCAGTTTTACCGGGACTACCCCAACAGATACGCAGTATTTT; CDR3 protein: CASSFTGTTPTDTQYF
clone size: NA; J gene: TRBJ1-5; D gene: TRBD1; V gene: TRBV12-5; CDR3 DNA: TGTGCTAGTGGTTTGGTAAGTTTGAGGACAGGGAATAATCAGCCCCAGCATTTT; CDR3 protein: CASGLVSLRTGNNQPQHF
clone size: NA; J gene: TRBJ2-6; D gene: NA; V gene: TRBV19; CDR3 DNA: TGTGCCAGCTCCAAGGGGGCTTGGGGGGCCAACGGCCTGACTTTC; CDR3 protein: CASSKGAWGANGLTF
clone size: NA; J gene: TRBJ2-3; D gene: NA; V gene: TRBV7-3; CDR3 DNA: TGTGCCAGCAGCCCTACAGGGTCCCGGGCAGATACGCAGTATTTT; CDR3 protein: CASSPTGSRADTQYF
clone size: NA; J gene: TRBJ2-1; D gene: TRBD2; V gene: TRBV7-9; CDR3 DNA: TGTGCCAGCAGCGCCGGGACTACGGAGTTCTTC; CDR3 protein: CASSAGTTEFF
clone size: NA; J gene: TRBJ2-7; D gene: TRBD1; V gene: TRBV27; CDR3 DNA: TGTGCCAGCGGATCATGGACAGGGTACGAGCAGTACTTC; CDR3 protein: CASGSWTGYEQYF
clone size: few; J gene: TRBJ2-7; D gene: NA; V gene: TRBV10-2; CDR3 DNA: TGCGCCAGCGGGCAGGGGCCCGAGCAGTACTTC; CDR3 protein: CASGQGPEQYF
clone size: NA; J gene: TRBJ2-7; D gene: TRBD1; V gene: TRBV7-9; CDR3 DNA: TGTGCCAGCAGCTCGACAGGGGGCGCCTCCTACGAGCAGTACTTC; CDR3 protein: CASSSTGGASYEQYF
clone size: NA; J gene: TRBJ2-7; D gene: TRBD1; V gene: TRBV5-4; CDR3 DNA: TGTGCCAGCAGTCACGACAGGGGAGTTGGAGCAGACGAGCAGTACTTC; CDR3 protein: CASSHDRGVGADEQYF
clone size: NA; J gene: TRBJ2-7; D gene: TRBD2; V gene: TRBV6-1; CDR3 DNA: TGTGCCAGCAGTGACCATAGCGGGGGTTTCTCCTACGAGCAGTACTTC; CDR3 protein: CASSDHSGGFSYEQYF
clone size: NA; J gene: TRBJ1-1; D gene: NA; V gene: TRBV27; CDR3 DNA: TGTGCCAGCAGGGAAGGAGGGACTGAAGCTTTCTTT; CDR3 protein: CASREGGTEAFF
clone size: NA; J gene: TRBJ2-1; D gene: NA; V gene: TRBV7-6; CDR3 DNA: TGTGCCAGCAGCTTAGGATGGCGGGGGCCCTACAATGAGCAGTTCTTC; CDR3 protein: CASSLGWRGPYNEQFF
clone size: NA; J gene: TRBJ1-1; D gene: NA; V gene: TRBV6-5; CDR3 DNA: TGTGCCAGCAGTTACTCAGGGGCTGAAGCTTTCTTT; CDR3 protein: CASSYSGAEAFF
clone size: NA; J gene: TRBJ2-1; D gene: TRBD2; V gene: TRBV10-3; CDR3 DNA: TGTGCCATCAGTGACGCTAGCGGGGGGGATGAGCAGTTCTTC; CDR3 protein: CAISDASGGDEQFF
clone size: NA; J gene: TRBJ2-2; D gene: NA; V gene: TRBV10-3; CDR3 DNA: TGTGCCATCAGTGCATCCCTCCGAGGCACCGGGGAGCTGTTTTTT; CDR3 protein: CAISASLRGTGELFF
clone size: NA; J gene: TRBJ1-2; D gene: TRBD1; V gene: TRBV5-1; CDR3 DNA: TGCGCCAGCAGCCAGGACAGGGGACGTAATGGCTACACCTTC; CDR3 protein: CASSQDRGRNGYTF
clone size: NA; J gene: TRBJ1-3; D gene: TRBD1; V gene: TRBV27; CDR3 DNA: TGTGCCAGCAGGGCCTCGGGACAGATAAACACCATATATTTT; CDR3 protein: CASRASGQINTIYF
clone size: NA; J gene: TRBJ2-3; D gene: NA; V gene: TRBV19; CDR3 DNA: TGTGCCAGTAGTTGGGGGGTTAGCACAGATACGCAGTATTTT; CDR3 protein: CASSWGVSTDTQYF
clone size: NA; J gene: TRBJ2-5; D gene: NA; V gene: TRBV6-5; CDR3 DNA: TGTGCCAGCCGCCGGGACATCCAAGAGGCCCAGTACTTC; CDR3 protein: CASRRDIQEAQYF
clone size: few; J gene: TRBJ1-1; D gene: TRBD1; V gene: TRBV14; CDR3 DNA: TGTGCCAGCAGCCCCCTCCCGACAGGGCTTTTCGTCACTGAAGCTTTCTTT; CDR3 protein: CASSPLPTGLFVTEAFF
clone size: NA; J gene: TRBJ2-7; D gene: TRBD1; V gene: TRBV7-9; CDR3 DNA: TGTGCCAGCAGCCCGGACAGGGAATCCTACGAGCAGTACTTC; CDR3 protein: CASSPDRESYEQYF
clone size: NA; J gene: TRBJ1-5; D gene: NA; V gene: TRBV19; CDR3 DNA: TGTGCCAGTAGTATAGCGAGGGGGGGAAGCAATCAGCCCCAGCATTTT; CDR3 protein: CASSIARGGSNQPQHF
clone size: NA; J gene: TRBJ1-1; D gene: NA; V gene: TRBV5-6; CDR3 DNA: TGTGCCAGCAGCTTCGGGCTGCCAGGGGCTGAGGGTAACACTGAAGCTTTCTTT; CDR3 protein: CASSFGLPGAEGNTEAFF
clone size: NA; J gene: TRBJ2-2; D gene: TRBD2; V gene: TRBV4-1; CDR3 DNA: TGCGCCAGCAGCCATCCGGGGACTAGCGGGGGCGGCGGGGAGCTGTTTTTT; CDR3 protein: CASSHPGTSGGGGELFF
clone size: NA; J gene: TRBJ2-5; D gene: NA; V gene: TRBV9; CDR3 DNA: TGTGCCAGCAGCGTAGGGGCGGGGAGCCAAGAGACCCAGTACTTC; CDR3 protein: CASSVGAGSQETQYF
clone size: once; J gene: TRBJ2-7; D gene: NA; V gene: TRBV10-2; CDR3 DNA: TGCGCCAGCAGTGAGTGGATTGCGGGGTCCTACGAGCAGTACTTC; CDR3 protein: CASSEWIAGSYEQYF
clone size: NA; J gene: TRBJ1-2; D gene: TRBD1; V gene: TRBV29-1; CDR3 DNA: TGCAGCGTTGTACGGACAGGGGATGGCTACACCTTC; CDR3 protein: CSVVRTGDGYTF
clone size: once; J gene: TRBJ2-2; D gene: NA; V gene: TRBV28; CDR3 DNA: TGTGCCAGCAGTTTGACTCAATCGAACACCGGGGAGCTGCTTTTT; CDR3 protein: CASSLTQSNTGELLF
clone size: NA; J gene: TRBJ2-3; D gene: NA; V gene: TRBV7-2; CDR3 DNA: TGTGCCAGCAGCCGCAAGGGGCAGAGCACAGATACGCAGTATTTT; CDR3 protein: CASSRKGQSTDTQYF
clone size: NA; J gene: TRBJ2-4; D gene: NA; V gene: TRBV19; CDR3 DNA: TGTGCCAGTAGTATAGGACAGGACCACAAAAACATTCAGTACTTC; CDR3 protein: CASSIGQDHKNIQYF
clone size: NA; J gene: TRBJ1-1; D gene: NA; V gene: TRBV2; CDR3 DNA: TGTGCCAGCAGACCTCGGGACACAGGCACTGAAGCTTTCTTT; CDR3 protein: CASRPRDTGTEAFF
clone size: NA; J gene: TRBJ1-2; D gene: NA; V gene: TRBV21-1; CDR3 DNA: TGTGCCAGCAGCATAAGGGGCAGGAATGGCTATGGCTACACCTTC; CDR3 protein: CASSIRGRNGYGYTF
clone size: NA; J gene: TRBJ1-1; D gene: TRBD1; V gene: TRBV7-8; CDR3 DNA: TGTGCCAGCAGCTCACAGGGGGTCTCCCTCAACACTGAAGCTTTCTTT; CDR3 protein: CASSSQGVSLNTEAFF
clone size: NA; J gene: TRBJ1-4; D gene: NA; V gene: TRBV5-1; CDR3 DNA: TGCGCCAGCAGCCAGGAGGGGGGGAGAGAAAAACTGTTTTTT; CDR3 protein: CASSQEGGREKLFF
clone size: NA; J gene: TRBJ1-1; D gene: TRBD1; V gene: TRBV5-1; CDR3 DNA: TGCGCCAGCAGCTTGTCTGGGGACAGAATCAACACTGAAGCTTTCTTT; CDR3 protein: CASSLSGDRINTEAFF
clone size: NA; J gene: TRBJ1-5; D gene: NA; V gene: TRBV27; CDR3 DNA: TGTGCCAGCAGTTTATCGACTCATAGCAATCAGCCCCAGCATTTT; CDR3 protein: CASSLSTHSNQPQHF
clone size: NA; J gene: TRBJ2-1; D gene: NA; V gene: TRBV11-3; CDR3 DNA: TGTGCCAGCAGCTCAACCGGACTAGAGCAGTTCTTC; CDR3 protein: CASSSTGLEQFF
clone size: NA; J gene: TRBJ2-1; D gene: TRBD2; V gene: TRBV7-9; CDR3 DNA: TGTGCCAGCAGCTTAGCCGCTAGCGGGGGCCCGGCGTACAATGAGCAGTTCTTC; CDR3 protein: CASSLAASGGPAYNEQFF
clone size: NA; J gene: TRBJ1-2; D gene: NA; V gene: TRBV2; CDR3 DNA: TGTGCCAGCAGTGAAGGGGGGCTCTACTATGGCTACACCTTC; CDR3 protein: CASSEGGLYYGYTF
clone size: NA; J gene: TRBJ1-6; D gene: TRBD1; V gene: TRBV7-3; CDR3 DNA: TGTGCCAGCAGCCAAGGACAGGGGCCTTCACCCCTCCACTTT; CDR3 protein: CASSQGQGPSPLHF
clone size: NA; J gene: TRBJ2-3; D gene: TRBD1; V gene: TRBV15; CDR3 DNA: TGTGCCACCAGTAGAAACCCGGGACAGGGGACAGATACGCAGTATTTT; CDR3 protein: CATSRNPGQGTDTQYF